Each of the 8 T cell receptor beta chains below was sequenced from the same sample in a study of blood T cell repertoires in COVID-19. Sequencing was performed with immunoSEQ multiplex PCR; in TCRdb, only in-frame clones are kept and a portion is missing. The sample lists approximately 350,000 clones, around 92% occurring once. The sample taken for sequencing was peripheral blood. The receptors originated from a woman aged 30 to 39 with COVID-19, enrolled during active disease.

The chain has TRBV30 and TRBJ1-2, with D maybe TRBD1 (6 bases). V gave up 4 bases and J gave up 7 bases, with 13 bases separating them. Per the germline V gene, CDR1 is GTSNPN and CDR2 is SVGIG (reference sequence). This CDR3 region has 12 residues. The CDR3 DNA reads TGTGCCTGGAATGATGGGGGCTCTGGCTACACCTTC. Amino acid sequence: CAWNDGGSGYTF.

The rearrangement uses TRBV4-3 and TRBJ1-1; the match to TRBD1 covers 10 bases. CDR3 size: 17 residues. The germline gives CDR1 LGHNA, CDR2 YSLEER. J was trimmed by 1 base and V by 4 bases; bases with no gene match: 9. The CDR3 coding sequence is TGCGCCAGCAGCCCACTCGGGGGACAGGGGCCGAACACTGAAGCTTTCTTT. This gives the protein CASSPLGGQGPNTEAFF.

The rearrangement uses TRBV4-1 and TRBJ2-3, with TRBD2 identical over 11 bases. Germline assignment: CDR1 MGHRA and CDR2 YSYEKL. The CDR3 length is 17 residues. V trimming: 1 base; J trimming: 5 bases; junction bases outside the gene matches: 8. DNA for the CDR3: TGCGCCAGCAGCCAAGGTGGTAGCGGGAGGGCCAGAGATACGCAGTATTTT. Its translation: CASSQGGSGRARDTQYF.

This chain connects TRBV7-6 to TRBJ2-1; D not resolved. The CDR3 covers 15 residues. V dropped 3 bases and J dropped 6 bases, with 15 bases sitting between them. From germline, CDR1 is SGHVS and CDR2 FNYEAQ. The DNA for the CDR3 is TGTGCCAGCAGCTTGGGCCGGAATCTCGGCAATGAGCAGTTCTTC. Translated, it gives CASSLGRNLGNEQFF.

The rearrangement links TRBV7-8 to TRBJ1-2, with D possibly being TRBD1 (5 bases). CDR3 length: 13 residues. Per the germline V gene, CDR1 is SGHVS and CDR2 is FQNEAQ. V dropped 5 bases and J dropped 2 bases, with 9 bases sitting between them. In DNA, the CDR3 is TGTGCCAGCAGCCCGGGGGTGAACTATGGCTACACCTTC. Translating it yields CASSPGVNYGYTF. Combining the CDR3 with reference TRBV7-8 and TRBJ1-2 gives the whole variable domain GAGVSQSPRYKVAKRGQDVALRCDPISGHVSLFWYQQALGQGPEFLTYFQNEAQLDKSGLPSDRFFAERPEGSVSTLKIQRTQQEDSAVYLCASSPGVNYGYTFGSGTRLTVV.

The rearrangement joins TRBV11-2 to TRBJ1-1; D uncertain. V was trimmed by 5 bases and J by 3 bases, leaving 13 bases between them. The germline V gene has CDR1 SGHAT and CDR2 FQNNGV. The CDR3 is 14 amino acids. CDR3 nucleotide sequence: TGTGCCAGCAGCCCCCGGTTGGGCCACACTGAAGCTTTCTTT. Translating gives CASSPRLGHTEAFF.

The chain is built from TRBV7-6 and TRBJ2-7; D may be TRBD1 (5 bases). The germline gives CDR1 SGHVS, CDR2 FNYEAQ. The length of the CDR3 is 14 residues. Trimming took off 2 bases at V and 2 bases at J, with 10 bases between the two ends. The CDR3 is CASSLSDRPYEQYV. CDR3 nucleotides: TGTGCCAGCAGCTTAAGCGACAGACCCTACGAGCAGTACGTC.

The chain employs TRBV13 and TRBJ2-7; 7 nucleotides line up with TRBD2. Trimming took 2 bases from V and 3 from J; bases not matched to a gene: 7. Germline CDR1 is PRHDT and CDR2 is FYEKMQ (reference sequence). This CDR3 comprises 15 residues. CDR3 amino acids: CASSLQAGYGYEQYF. For the CDR3, the DNA is TGTGCCAGCAGCTTACAAGCGGGGTATGGCTACGAGCAGTACTTC.